This TCR beta chain was observed in a study of blood T cell repertoires in COVID-19. Study in general: COVID-19 samples from acute and convalescent phases originated in the United States, Italy and Spain. From T cells, B-cell-depleted T cells, or PBMCs came the material, which was cDNA or gDNA.

This CDR3 has 12 amino acids. In germline, CDR1 is MDHEN, CDR2 SYDVKM. V lost 4 bases, J lost 10 bases, and 10 bases lay in between. Methods used by the authors: Scientists estimated how many nucleated cells there were by amplifying reference gene primers. TCRdb keeps only in-frame clones here, not all; method: immunoSEQ multiplex PCR. V and J calls and clone size follow that table, whereas D and trimming were derived from the DNA. The repertoire holds 250,000 to 350,000 clones, around four fifths seen once, with around 4% in the top ten. The sample taken for sequencing was peripheral blood. The sequence was collected from a woman between 45 and 65 years old with active or convalescent COVID-19. The rearrangement joins TRBV28 to TRBJ1-4, with D perhaps matching TRBD1 (6 bases). In DNA form, the CDR3 reads TGTGCCAGCAGTTACAGGGAGAGAAAACTGTTTTTT. Protein product: CASSYRERKLFF.